This TCR beta chain was obtained from a study of breast tumors, draining lymph nodes, adjacent tissues. TCRdb analysed the multiplex PCR reads with MiXCR anew, one entry per CDR3 protein. The sample carries about 200,000 distinct CDR3 sequences, approximately 31% recorded once. V shed 4 bases and J shed 9 bases, with 24 bases lying between them. This CDR3 spans 16 amino acids. CDR1 SNHLY and CDR2 FYNNEI come from the germline V gene. Axillary draining lymph nodes of breast cancer patients supplied the node samples. Comments on this clonotype: Its antigen is as yet unknown.

General study points: The data were judged consistent with most tumor T cells coming from lymph node and expanding in tumor. Data only fit, rather than demonstrated, lymph node origin of most tumor T cells. Tumor TCR diversity was below lymph nodes but above nontumor tissue. Luminal-like breast cancer showed significantly greater tumor-nontumor repertoire similarity than basal-like breast cancer did.

The chain recombines TRBV2 with TRBJ2-5; D perhaps matches TRBD1 (6 bases). The clonotype comes from a female donor with breast cancer. Some clones in this sample may be carry-over from other donors' samples. The sequencing input was axillary lymph node tissue. The CDR3: CASSVRVRDTYQPQYF. CDR3 DNA sequence: TGTGCCAGCAGTGTACGGGTTCGGGACACGTATCAGCCCCAGTACTTC.